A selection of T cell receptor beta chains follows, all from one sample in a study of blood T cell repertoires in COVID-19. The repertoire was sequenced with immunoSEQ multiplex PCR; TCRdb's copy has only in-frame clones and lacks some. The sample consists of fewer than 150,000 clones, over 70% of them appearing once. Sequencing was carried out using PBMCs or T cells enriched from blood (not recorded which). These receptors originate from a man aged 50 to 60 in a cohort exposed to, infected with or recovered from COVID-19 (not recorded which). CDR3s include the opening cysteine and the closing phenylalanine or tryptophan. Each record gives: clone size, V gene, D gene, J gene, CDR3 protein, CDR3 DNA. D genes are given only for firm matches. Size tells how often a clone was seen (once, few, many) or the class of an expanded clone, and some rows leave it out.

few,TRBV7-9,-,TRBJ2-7,CASSARPGPYEQYF,TGTGCCAGCAGCGCCCGGCCTGGGCCCTACGAGCAGTACTTC
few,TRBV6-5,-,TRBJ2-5,CASSPRLRSQETQYF,TGTGCCAGCAGCCCCCGACTGAGGTCCCAAGAGACCCAGTACTTC
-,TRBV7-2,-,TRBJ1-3,CASSQDRGGNTIYF,TGTGCCAGCAGCCAAGACAGAGGTGGAAACACCATATATTTT
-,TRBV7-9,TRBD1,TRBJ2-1,CASSWTGLDEQFF,TGTGCCAGCAGCTGGACAGGGTTAGATGAGCAGTTCTTC
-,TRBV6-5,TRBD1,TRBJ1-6,CASSITTGENSPLHF,TGTGCCAGCAGCATTACGACAGGGGAAAATTCACCCCTCCACTTT
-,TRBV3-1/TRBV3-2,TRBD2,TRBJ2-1,CASSHLGLTSGRAHEQFF,TGTGCCAGCAGCCACCTAGGGCTAACTAGCGGGAGGGCCCATGAGCAGTTCTTC
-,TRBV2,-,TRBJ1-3,CASGGDGNTIYF,TGTGCCAGCGGAGGGGATGGAAACACCATATATTTT
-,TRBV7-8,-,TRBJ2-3,CASRRDSTDTQYF,TGTGCCAGCAGGCGGGACAGCACAGATACGCAGTATTTT
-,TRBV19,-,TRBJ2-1,CASTNGLPIYNEQFF,TGTGCCAGTACCAATGGACTCCCGATCTACAATGAGCAGTTCTTC
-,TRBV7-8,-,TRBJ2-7,CASSRGQIYEQYF,TGTGCCAGCAGCCGAGGACAAATCTACGAGCAGTACTTC
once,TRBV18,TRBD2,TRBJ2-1,CASSPSVGTSGRKVEQFF,TGTGCCAGCTCACCCTCCGTTGGGACTAGCGGGAGAAAGGTTGAGCAGTTCTTC
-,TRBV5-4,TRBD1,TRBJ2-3,CASSFPGQGNTDTQYF,TGTGCCAGCAGCTTCCCGGGACAGGGAAACACAGATACGCAGTATTTT
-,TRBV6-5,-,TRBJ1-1,CASSLRESTEAFF,TGTGCCAGCAGTTTGCGGGAGAGCACTGAAGCTTTCTTT
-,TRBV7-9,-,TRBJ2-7,CASSWEGVGSYEQYF,TGTGCCAGCAGCTGGGAAGGGGTCGGGTCCTACGAGCAGTACTTC
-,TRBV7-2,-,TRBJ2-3,CASSLVGGAVTDTQYF,TGTGCCAGCAGCTTAGTAGGGGGGGCCGTCACAGATACGCAGTATTTT
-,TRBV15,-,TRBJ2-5,CATPFREQETQYF,TGTGCCACTCCGTTTCGGGAACAAGAGACCCAGTACTTC
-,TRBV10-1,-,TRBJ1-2,CASSESSDYGYTF,TGCGCCAGCAGTGAGTCTTCGGACTATGGCTACACCTTC
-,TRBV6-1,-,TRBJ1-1,CASSELGPEAEAFF,TGTGCCAGCAGTGAATTGGGTCCTGAGGCTGAAGCTTTCTTT
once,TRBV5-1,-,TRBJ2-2,CASSAADPVTGELFF,TGCGCCAGCAGCGCGGCTGACCCAGTCACCGGGGAGCTGTTTTTT
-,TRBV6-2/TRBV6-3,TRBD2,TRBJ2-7,CASSLLAGGYEQYF,TGTGCCAGCAGTTTGCTAGCGGGGGGCTACGAGCAGTACTTC
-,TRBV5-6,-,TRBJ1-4,CASSLASGSGEKLFF,TGTGCCAGCAGCTTGGCGTCGGGATCGGGAGAAAAACTGTTTTTT
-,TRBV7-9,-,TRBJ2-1,CASSTGVGSDRFRFF,TGTGCCAGCAGCACGGGGGTGGGGTCGGACAGGTTTCGGTTCTTC
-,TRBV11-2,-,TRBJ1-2,CASSLDLIRQYYGYTF,TGTGCCAGCAGCTTAGATCTAATAAGACAGTACTATGGCTACACCTTC
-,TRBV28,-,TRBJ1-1,CASSLALSGEMNTEAFF,TGTGCCAGCAGTTTAGCTTTGTCAGGGGAAATGAACACTGAAGCTTTCTTT
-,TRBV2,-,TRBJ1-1,CASSERVFTEAFF,TGTGCCAGCAGTGAAAGAGTTTTCACTGAAGCTTTCTTT
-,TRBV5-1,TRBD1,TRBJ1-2,CASSPGQGAPNYGYTF,TGCGCCAGCAGCCCGGGACAGGGGGCGCCTAACTATGGCTACACCTTC
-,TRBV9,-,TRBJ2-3,CASTLDRSWTDTQYF,TGTGCCAGCACTCTTGACAGGTCTTGGACAGATACGCAGTATTTT
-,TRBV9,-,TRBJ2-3,CASSPRRLELTDTQYF,TGTGCCAGCAGCCCCCGAAGACTGGAACTCACAGATACGCAGTATTTT
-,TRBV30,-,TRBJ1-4,CAWSVPNRVRNEKLFF,TGTGCCTGGAGCGTGCCGAACAGGGTTAGGAATGAAAAACTGTTTTTT
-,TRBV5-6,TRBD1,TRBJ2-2,CASSETTGGWRYTGELFF,TGTGCCAGCAGCGAAACGACAGGGGGCTGGAGATACACCGGGGAGCTGTTTTTT
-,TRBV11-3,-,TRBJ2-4,CASSQGGQAKNIQYF,TGTGCCAGCAGTCAGGGGGGTCAAGCCAAAAACATTCAGTACTTC
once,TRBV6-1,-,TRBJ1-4,CASSEVTGYEKLFF,TGTGCCAGCAGTGAAGTCACAGGGTATGAAAAACTGTTTTTT
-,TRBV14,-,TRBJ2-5,CAKRTLEGETQYF,TGTGCCAAGCGGACCCTTGAGGGAGAGACCCAGTACTTC
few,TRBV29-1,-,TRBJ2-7,CSVEMLGDPYEQYF,TGCAGCGTTGAGATGCTCGGGGATCCCTACGAGCAGTACTTC
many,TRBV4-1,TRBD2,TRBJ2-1,CASSQGLGLEGSEQFF,TGCGCCAGCAGCCAGGGGTTAGGACTAGAAGGGAGTGAGCAGTTCTTC
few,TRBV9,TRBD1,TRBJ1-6,CASSPGTGYNSPLHF,TGTGCCAGCAGCCCGGGGACAGGATATAATTCACCCCTCCACTTT
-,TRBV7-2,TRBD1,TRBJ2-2,CASSLARTGTTGELFF,TGTGCCAGCAGCTTAGCCCGGACAGGGACCACCGGGGAGCTGTTTTTT
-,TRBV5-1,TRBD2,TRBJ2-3,CASSLSPAGVGDTQYF,TGCGCCAGCAGCTTGAGTCCAGCGGGAGTGGGAGATACGCAGTATTTT
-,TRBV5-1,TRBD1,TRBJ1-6,CASSPRQGTNSPLHF,TGCGCCAGCAGCCCGCGACAGGGGACAAATTCACCCCTCCACTTT
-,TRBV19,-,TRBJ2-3,CASSIEWGRTDTQYF,TGTGCCAGTAGTATAGAATGGGGCCGCACAGATACGCAGTATTTT
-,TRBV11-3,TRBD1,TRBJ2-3,CASKGQTDTQYF,TGTGCCAGCAAGGGACAGACAGATACGCAGTATTTT
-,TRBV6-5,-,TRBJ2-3,CASSAQGYTDTQYF,TGTGCCAGCAGCGCGCAGGGATACACAGATACGCAGTATTTT
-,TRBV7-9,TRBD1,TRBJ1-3,CASSLTTGLGNTIYF,TGTGCCAGCAGCTTAACGACAGGGCTTGGAAACACCATATATTTT
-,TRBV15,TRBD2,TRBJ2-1,CASGTGLAGEVEQFF,TGTGCCAGCGGCACTGGACTAGCGGGAGAGGTAGAGCAGTTCTTC
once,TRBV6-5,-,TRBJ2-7,CASSLSGSYEQYF,TGTGCCAGCAGTTTAAGCGGGTCCTACGAGCAGTACTTC
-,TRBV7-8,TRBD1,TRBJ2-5,CASSGDRGPWETQYF,TGTGCCAGCAGCGGGGACAGGGGCCCTTGGGAGACCCAGTACTTC
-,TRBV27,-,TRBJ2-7,CASSPIRDGSEQYF,TGTGCCAGCAGTCCTATCAGGGATGGTAGTGAGCAGTACTTC
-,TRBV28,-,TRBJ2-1,CASSYLSSHNEQFF,TGTGCCAGCAGCTATCTATCTAGCCACAATGAGCAGTTCTTC
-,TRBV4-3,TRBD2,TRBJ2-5,CASSQVVSGGAGETQYF,TGCGCCAGCAGCCAAGTAGTTAGCGGGGGGGCAGGAGAGACCCAGTACTTC
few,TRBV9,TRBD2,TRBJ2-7,CASSVLAGPYEQYF,TGTGCCAGCAGCGTACTAGCGGGACCCTACGAGCAGTACTTC
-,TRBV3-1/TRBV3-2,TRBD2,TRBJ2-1,CASSHEWTSGSDEQFF,TGTGCCAGCAGCCACGAGTGGACTAGCGGGAGCGATGAGCAGTTCTTC
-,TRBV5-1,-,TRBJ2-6,CASSLAGDISGANVLTF,TGCGCCAGCAGCTTGGCAGGGGATATCTCTGGGGCCAACGTCCTGACTTTC
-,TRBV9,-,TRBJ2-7,CASSRDSYEQYF,TGTGCCAGCAGCCGGGATTCCTACGAGCAGTACTTC
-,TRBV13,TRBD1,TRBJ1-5,CASSLGLSGTGVQPQHF,TGTGCCAGCAGCTTAGGTCTCTCCGGGACAGGGGTCCAGCCCCAGCATTTT
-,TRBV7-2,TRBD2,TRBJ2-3,CASSMGLAGSTQYF,TGTGCCAGCAGCATGGGACTAGCGGGGAGTACGCAGTATTTT
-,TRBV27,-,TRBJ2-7,CASSLSGQGRTYEQYF,TGTGCCAGCAGTTTATCAGGCCAGGGCCGCACCTACGAGCAGTACTTC
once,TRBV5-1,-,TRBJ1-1,CASSLVRENTEAFF,TGCGCCAGCAGCTTGGTGCGGGAGAACACTGAAGCTTTCTTT
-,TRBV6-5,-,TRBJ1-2,CASSYSRVSLYGYTF,TGTGCCAGCAGTTACTCCCGGGTCTCTCTTTATGGCTACACCTTC
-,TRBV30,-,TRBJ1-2,CAWSLKQGFGGYTF,TGTGCCTGGAGCCTCAAACAGGGATTCGGTGGCTACACCTTC
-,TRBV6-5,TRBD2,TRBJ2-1,CASSYEAREGSNEQFF,TGTGCCAGCAGTTACGAAGCGCGGGAGGGCTCAAATGAGCAGTTCTTC